Listed here are 8 T cell receptor beta chains from one sample, sequenced in a study of blood T cell repertoires in COVID-19. The table came from immunoSEQ multiplex PCR; TCRdb's copy has only in-frame clones and leaves some out. The profile shows 300,000 to 400,000 clones, 90% of them singletons. The specimen was PBMCs or T cells enriched from blood (not recorded which). The receptors here all came from a man in his sixties who had recovered from COVID-19.

The V gene is TRBV5-6, the J gene TRBJ2-7, with 7 bases matching TRBD1. Germline CDR1 SGHDT, CDR2 YYEEEE. J gave up 2 bases and V 3 bases, and 11 bases lay outside the gene matches. The CDR3 length is 16 residues. This CDR3 is CASSSGQPLLTYEQYF. The CDR3 DNA reads as TGTGCCAGCAGCTCGGGACAGCCATTACTTACCTACGAGCAGTACTTC.

This sequence joins TRBV12-5 and TRBJ1-2; D gene unclear. The CDR3 is 14 amino acids. V lost 9 bases and J 2 bases, leaving 16 bases between the germline ends. Germline CDR1 LGHNT, CDR2 FRNRAP. DNA of the CDR3: TGTGCTAGCGCCCCGGGAGTCCAGAACTATGGCTACACCTTC. This gives the protein CASAPGVQNYGYTF.

The chain carries TRBV13 and TRBJ2-3, with D possibly matching TRBD1 (5 bases). Germline CDR1 is PRHDT and CDR2 is FYEKMQ (reference sequence). Trimming pared 2 bases from V and 3 bases from J, leaving 9 bases between. There are 14 residues in the CDR3. DNA of the CDR3: TGTGCCAGCAGCTTATCAGGGTTAACAGATACGCAGTATTTT. Translated: CASSLSGLTDTQYF.

The chain employs TRBV5-1 and TRBJ2-7; possible D gene TRBD2, 6 bases. Trimming removed 3 bases at V and 2 bases at J, with 12 bases between. There are 14 residues in the CDR3. Germline values: CDR1 SGHRS, CDR2 YFSETQ. The CDR3 spells CASSSGLPTYEQYF. In nucleotides, the CDR3 is TGCGCCAGCAGCTCGGGACTCCCAACCTACGAGCAGTACTTC.

This clone appeared a single time. The chain uses TRBV18 and TRBJ2-3; no firm D call. In germline, CDR1 is KGHSH, CDR2 LQKENI. There are 14 residues in the CDR3. V lost 1 base, J lost 2 bases, and 7 bases lay in between. The CDR3 protein is CASSPRRITDTQYF. CDR3 in DNA: TGTGCCAGCTCACCACGGCGGATCACAGATACGCAGTATTTT.

The rearrangement links TRBV19 to TRBJ1-5; D unresolved. There are 15 residues in the CDR3. Germline V gene sequence: CDR1 LNHDA, CDR2 SQIVND (reference sequence). V shed 8 bases and J shed 0 bases, with 14 bases lying between them. Written as DNA, the CDR3 is TGTGCCAGTCAGACGACTTTCATTAGCAATCAGCCCCAGCATTTT. Its protein is CASQTTFISNQPQHF.

V usage is TRBV30 and J usage is TRBJ1-1; weak D call: TRBD1 (6 bases). With 2 bases removed from V and 10 bases from J, the gap between germline ends came to 14 bases. Germline CDR1 is GTSNPN and CDR2 is SVGIG (reference sequence). The CDR3 totals 12 residues. The CDR3 nucleotides are TGTGCCTGGAGTCCCATGATAGGGGGAGCTTTCTTT. It codes for CAWSPMIGGAFF.

The J gene is TRBJ1-2, the V gene TRBV5-1, with D possibly TRBD1 on 5 matching bases. The ends were cut back, 4 bases at V and 8 bases at J, with 18 bases in the middle. Germline V gene lookup returns CDR1 SGHRS and CDR2 YFSETQ. There are 14 residues in the CDR3. CDR3 sequence reads: CASSTGDRASGYTF. The CDR3 DNA follows: TGCGCCAGCAGCACGGGGGACCGAGCTAGCGGCTACACCTTC.